Presented here are 18 T cell receptor beta chains from one specimen sequenced in a study of blood T cells in healthy people across ages. It was with a sample-barcoded 5' primer and a J-beta primer mix that a second PCR of roughly 7 to 12 cycles was run. TCRdb used MiXCR to reprocess the 5' RACE reads, holding one entry per CDR3 protein. Of 700,000 or so distinct CDR3 sequences listed, approximately 22% are singletons. Specimen: blood. The source is a man between 65 and 85 years old in good health.

This clonotype was seen a few times. CDR3 bases: TGTGCCAGCACAAGAGGGGGGCGAGGCACAGATACGCAGTATTTT. Translating it yields CASTRGGRGTDTQYF. The rearrangement links TRBV18 to TRBJ2-3; D tentatively fits TRBD1 or TRBD2 (6 bases each). With 8 bases removed from V and 1 base from J, the gap between germline ends came to 16 bases. The CDR3 covers 15 residues. Germline lookup yields CDR1 KGHSH and CDR2 LQKENI.

This chain connects TRBV7-2 to TRBJ1-1, with a tentative D call TRBD1 (5 bases). The CDR3 is 15 amino acids. CDR1 is SGHTA and CDR2 is FQGNSA in the germline V gene. Trimming removed 5 bases at V and 0 bases at J, with 13 bases between. CDR3 bases: TGTGCCAGCAGCCACCAGGGTAATGTGAACACTGAAGCTTTCTTT. It codes for CASSHQGNVNTEAFF.

This chain connects TRBV7-8 to TRBJ1-2; TRBD1 aligns across 7 bases. V was pared by 4 bases and J by 8 bases, with 7 bases of the junction left unmatched. CDR3 size: 13 residues. Looked up from germline, CDR1 is SGHVS and CDR2 is FQNEAQ. CDR3 nucleotides: TGTGCCAGCAGCTCGCTGACAGGGTTCGGCTACACCTTC. It yields the protein CASSSLTGFGYTF.

For the CDR3, the DNA is TGTGCCAGCTGCCCCGGGACTTCCTGCACAGATACGCAGTATTTT. Its translation is CASCPGTSCTDTQYF. The chain is built from TRBV18 and TRBJ2-3, with TRBD2 as a possible D gene (6 bases). Germline assignment: CDR1 KGHSH and CDR2 LQKENI. This CDR3 has 15 residues. V lost 7 bases and J 1 base, leaving 15 bases between the germline ends.

The chain has TRBV12-3 or TRBV12-4 and TRBJ1-1; no reliable D call. V shed 7 bases and J shed 6 bases, with 18 bases lying between them. This CDR3 region has 14 residues. CDR3 nucleotides: TGTGCCAGCAACCCCGGATGGGATCGGGCTGAAGCTTTCTTT. Protein product: CASNPGWDRAEAFF.

This rearrangement joins TRBV24-1 to TRBJ2-1, with D unclear. The CDR3 spans 16 residues. Germline CDR1 and CDR2: KGHDR and SFDVKD. Trimming removed 3 bases at V and 6 bases at J, with 17 bases between. CDR3 sequence (DNA): TGTGCCACCAGTGATCCACTTTTGGCGGAAACCAATGAGCAGTTCTTC. This encodes CATSDPLLAETNEQFF.

Only a few counts were recorded for this clonotype. The chain uses TRBV18 and TRBJ2-5; D is ambiguous. The assigned J gene may be wrong: the sequence end matches TRBJ2-7 better. From germline, CDR1 is KGHSH and CDR2 LQKENI. The CDR3 is 13 residues long. The CDR3 loop reads CASSPAGSYEQYV. The CDR3, as DNA: TGTGCCAGCTCACCAGCAGGCTCCTACGAGCAGTACGTC.

In its sample, this clonotype was seen a few times. V is TRBV5-5 and J is TRBJ2-1; D unclear. The J call may be wrong; the DNA end is better matched by TRBJ2-5. Germline CDR1 is SGHKS and CDR2 is YYEKEE (reference sequence). The CDR3 consists of 14 residues. The CDR3: CASSLRVLGETQYF. In DNA, the CDR3 is TGTGCCAGCAGCTTGCGCGTCCTCGGGGAGACCCAGTACTTC.

This clonotype was counted only a few times. This rearrangement joins TRBV25-1 to TRBJ2-5, with D possibly called TRBD1 or TRBD2 (5 bases each). The J call is uncertain, as TRBJ2-1 better fits the DNA end. CDR1 and CDR2 from the germline V gene are MGHDK and SYGVNS. The CDR3 consists of 15 residues. CDR3 coding DNA: TGTGCCAGCAGTGAATTCCGGGACGGTAACAATGAGCAGTTCTTC. This sequence encodes CASSEFRDGNNEQFF.

This clonotype showed up many times. V and J are TRBV6-6 and TRBJ2-7; possible D gene TRBD2, 7 bases. The germline CDR1 and CDR2 sequences are MNHNY and SVGAGI (reference sequence). The CDR3 sequence is 16 residues long. V dropped 0 bases and J dropped 5 bases, with 17 bases sitting between them. The CDR3 is CASSYSGGRIPNEQYF. The CDR3 nucleotides are TGTGCCAGCAGTTACTCGGGGGGGCGCATCCCAAACGAGCAGTACTTC.

The sample holds a few counts of this clonotype. The rearrangement links TRBV27 to TRBJ2-1; 8 bases match TRBD1. J gave up 7 bases and V 7 bases, and 6 bases lay outside the gene matches. Germline V CDR1 and CDR2: MNHEY, SMNVEV (reference sequence). The CDR3 contains 13 residues. The CDR3 sequence is CASIGQGGNEQFF. The DNA of the CDR3 is TGTGCCAGCATTGGACAGGGTGGGAATGAGCAGTTCTTC.

The CDR3, as DNA: TGCAGTGCTGGGACAGGCGGTGCAGATACGCAGTATTTT. Translating gives CSAGTGGADTQYF. This sequence joins TRBV20-1 and TRBJ2-3; 8 bases are shared with TRBD1. CDR1 DFQATT and CDR2 SNEGSKA come from the germline V gene (reference sequence). The CDR3 length is 13 residues. V trimming: 5 bases; J trimming: 4 bases; junction bases outside the gene matches: 5.

The rearrangement links TRBV6-1 to TRBJ2-7; tentative D call: TRBD2 (5 bases). Per the germline V gene, CDR1 is MNHNS and CDR2 is SASEGT. Deletions cut 3 bases from V and 2 bases from J, with 8 bases between. The CDR3 is 13 amino acids. Here the CDR3 reads CASSDIGAYEQYF. The CDR3 DNA sequence: TGTGCCAGCAGTGACATCGGGGCCTACGAGCAGTACTTC.

This clonotype turned up a few times. V is TRBV5-1 and J is TRBJ2-7, with D possibly matching TRBD1 (5 bases). The DNA end favors TRBJ2-1, so the J call may be wrong. The germline CDR1 and CDR2 sequences are SGHRS and YFSETQ. This CDR3 is 14 amino acids long. The CDR3 sequence is CASSFLQVGNEQFF. The CDR3 bases are TGCGCCAGCAGCTTTCTACAGGTTGGGAATGAGCAGTTCTTC.

V gene TRBV7-9 combines with J gene TRBJ1-2; 8 bases map to TRBD1. Losses at the gene ends were 5 bases for V and 11 bases for J; bases not matched to a gene: 13. Germline CDR1 and CDR2: SEHNR and FQNEAQ (reference sequence). The CDR3 has 14 residues. CDR3 nucleotide sequence: TGTGCCAGCAGCCCACCCACAGGGGGGATTACGTACACCTTC. It encodes CASSPPTGGITYTF.

This sequence joins TRBV9 and TRBJ2-3; TRBD2 is a possible D gene (6 bases). This CDR3 spans 18 amino acids. Deletions cut 4 bases from V and 0 bases from J, with 21 bases between. Germline CDR1 is SGDLS and CDR2 is YYNGEE. This CDR3 is CASSPRLAGYSSTDTQYF. In DNA form, the CDR3 reads TGTGCCAGCAGCCCCCGACTTGCGGGGTACTCTAGCACAGATACGCAGTATTTT.

The V call is TRBV29-1, the J call TRBJ2-3; TRBD2 might be the D (6 bases). CDR3 length: 15 amino acids. V lost 0 bases and J lost 3, with 13 bases in between. Germline assignment: CDR1 SQVTM and CDR2 ANQGSEA. The CDR3 here is CSVEEVWGETDTQYF. The CDR3 coding sequence is TGCAGCGTTGAAGAAGTGTGGGGGGAGACAGATACGCAGTATTTT.

This clonotype was detected a few times. The V call is TRBV4-3, the J call TRBJ1-1; 7 nucleotides line up with TRBD1. The germline V gene encodes CDR1 LGHNA and CDR2 YSLEER. The CDR3 consists of 14 residues. The trim removed 3 bases at V and 1 base at J, leaving 2 bases unmatched. CDR3 region: CASSQGTANTEAFF. The DNA for the CDR3 is TGCGCCAGCAGCCAGGGGACAGCGAACACTGAAGCTTTCTTT.